The clone carrying this TCR beta chain was observed at least ten times. Single TCR cDNA molecules each had their own unique molecular identifier. TCRdb redid the calling of the 5' RACE reads with MiXCR, one entry per CDR3 protein. This sample has just under 95,000 distinct CDR3 sequences, with approximately 12% found just once. V lost 7 bases, J lost 5 bases, and 6 bases stayed unmatched. Germline CDR1 and CDR2: SQVTM and ANQGSEA. CDR3 size: 12 residues. The record originates from a study of spatial heterogeneity in lung cancer. Time point: sample taken at primary tumor resection. Material for sequencing was whole RNA from tumor, nontumor lung or frozen PBMC, left unsorted.

The sequencing used PBMCs, collected at surgery. J is TRBJ1-2 and V is TRBV29-1, with 8 nucleotides matching TRBD1. This clonotype originated in a male donor with early-stage non-small cell lung cancer. DNA of the CDR3: TGCAGCGCCGGACAGGGCGAATATGGCTACACCTTC. It specifies CSAGQGEYGYTF.